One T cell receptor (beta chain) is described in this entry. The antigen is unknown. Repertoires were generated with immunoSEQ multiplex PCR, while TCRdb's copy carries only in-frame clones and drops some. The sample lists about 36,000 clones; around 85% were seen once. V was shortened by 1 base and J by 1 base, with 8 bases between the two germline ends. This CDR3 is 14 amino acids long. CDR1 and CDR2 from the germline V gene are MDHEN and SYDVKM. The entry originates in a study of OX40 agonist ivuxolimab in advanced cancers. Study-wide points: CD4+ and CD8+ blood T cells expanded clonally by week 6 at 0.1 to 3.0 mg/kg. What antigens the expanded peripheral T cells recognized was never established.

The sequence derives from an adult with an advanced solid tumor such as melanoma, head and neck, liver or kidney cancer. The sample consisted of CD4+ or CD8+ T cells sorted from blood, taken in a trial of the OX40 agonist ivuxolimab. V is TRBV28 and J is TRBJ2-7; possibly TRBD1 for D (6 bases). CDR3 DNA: TGTGCCAGCAGTTTATCCGACAGGTCCTACGAGCAGTACTTC. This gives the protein CASSLSDRSYEQYF.